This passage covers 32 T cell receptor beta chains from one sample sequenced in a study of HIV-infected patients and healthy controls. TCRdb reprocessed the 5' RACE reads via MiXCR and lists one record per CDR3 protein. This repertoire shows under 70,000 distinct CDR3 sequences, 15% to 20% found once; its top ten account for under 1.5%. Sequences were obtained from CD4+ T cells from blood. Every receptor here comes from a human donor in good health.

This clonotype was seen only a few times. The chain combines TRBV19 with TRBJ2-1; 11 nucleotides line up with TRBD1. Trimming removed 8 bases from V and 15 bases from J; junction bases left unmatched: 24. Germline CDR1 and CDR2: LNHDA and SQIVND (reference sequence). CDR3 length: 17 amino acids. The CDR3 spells CASRDHTGTGGFGSVFF. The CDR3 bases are TGTGCCAGTCGAGACCATACCGGGACAGGGGGTTTCGGGTCCGTGTTCTTC. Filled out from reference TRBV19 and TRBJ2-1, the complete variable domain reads DGGITQSPKYLFRKEGQNVTLSCEQNLNHDAMYWYRQDPGQGLRLIYYSQIVNDFQKGDIAEGYSVSREKKESFPLTVTSAQKNPTAFYLCASRDHTGTGGFGSVFFGPGTRLTVL.

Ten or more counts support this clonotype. In DNA form, the CDR3 reads TGTGCTAGTGAAGGGAACACTGAAGCTTTCTTT. Encoded protein: CASEGNTEAFF. J is TRBJ1-1 and V is TRBV12-5, with D hard to call. The V gene lost 7 bases and the J gene lost 1 base, with 4 bases spanning the gap. Per germline, CDR1 LGHNT and CDR2 FRNRAP. This CDR3 has 11 residues.

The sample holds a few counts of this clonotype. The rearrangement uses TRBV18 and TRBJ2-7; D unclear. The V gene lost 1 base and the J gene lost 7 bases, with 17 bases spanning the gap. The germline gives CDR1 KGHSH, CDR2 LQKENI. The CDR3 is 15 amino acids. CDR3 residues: CASSPQSQRGREQYF. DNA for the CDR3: TGTGCCAGCTCACCACAGTCGCAGCGAGGTCGGGAGCAGTACTTC.

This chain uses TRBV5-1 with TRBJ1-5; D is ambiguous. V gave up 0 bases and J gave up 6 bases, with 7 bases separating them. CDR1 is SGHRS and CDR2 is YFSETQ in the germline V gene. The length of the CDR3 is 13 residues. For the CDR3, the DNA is TGCGCCAGCAGCTTGGCGGGCAGTCAGCCCCAGCATTTT. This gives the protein CASSLAGSQPQHF.

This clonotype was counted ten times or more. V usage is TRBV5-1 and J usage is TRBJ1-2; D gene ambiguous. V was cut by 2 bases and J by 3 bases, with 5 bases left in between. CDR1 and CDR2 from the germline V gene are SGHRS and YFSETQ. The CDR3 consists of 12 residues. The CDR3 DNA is TGCGCCAGCAGCTTCGCTGACTATGGCTACACCTTC. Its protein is CASSFADYGYTF.

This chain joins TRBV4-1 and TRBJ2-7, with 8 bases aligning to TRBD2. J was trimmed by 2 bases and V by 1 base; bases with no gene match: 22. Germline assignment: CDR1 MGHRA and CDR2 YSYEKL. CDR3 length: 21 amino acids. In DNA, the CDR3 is TGCGCCAGCAGCCAAGGAGGATTAGCGCTAGCGGGCTTTTTTCAGACCTACGAGCAGTACTTC. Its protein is CASSQGGLALAGFFQTYEQYF.

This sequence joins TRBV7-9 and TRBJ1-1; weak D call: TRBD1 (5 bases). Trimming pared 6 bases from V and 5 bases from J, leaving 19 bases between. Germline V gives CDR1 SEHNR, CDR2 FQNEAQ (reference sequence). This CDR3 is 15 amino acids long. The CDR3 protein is CASSPKKGVGTEAFF. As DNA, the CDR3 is TGTGCCAGCAGTCCTAAGAAAGGGGTAGGAACTGAAGCTTTCTTT.

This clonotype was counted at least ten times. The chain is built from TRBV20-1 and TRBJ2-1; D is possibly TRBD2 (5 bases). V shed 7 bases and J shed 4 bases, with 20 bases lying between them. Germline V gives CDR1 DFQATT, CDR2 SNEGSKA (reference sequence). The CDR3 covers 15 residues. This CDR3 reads CSVGGVGIGYNEQFF. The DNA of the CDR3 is TGCAGTGTAGGAGGAGTCGGGATAGGGTACAATGAGCAGTTCTTC.

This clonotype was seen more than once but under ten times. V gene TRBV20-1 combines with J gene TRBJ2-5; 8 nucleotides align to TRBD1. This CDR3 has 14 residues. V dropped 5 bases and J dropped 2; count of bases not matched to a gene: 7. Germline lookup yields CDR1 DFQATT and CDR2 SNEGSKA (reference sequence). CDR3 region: CSAVTGTGQETQYF. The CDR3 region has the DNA TGCAGTGCTGTCACCGGGACAGGACAAGAGACCCAGTACTTC.

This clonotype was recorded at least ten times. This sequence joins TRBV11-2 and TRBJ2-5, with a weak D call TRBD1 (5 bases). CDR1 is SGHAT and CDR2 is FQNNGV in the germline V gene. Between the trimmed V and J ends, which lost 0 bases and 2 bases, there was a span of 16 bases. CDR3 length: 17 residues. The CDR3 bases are TGTGCCAGCAGCTTAGATATCCAGGGCCGTTTTCAAGAGACCCAGTACTTC. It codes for CASSLDIQGRFQETQYF.

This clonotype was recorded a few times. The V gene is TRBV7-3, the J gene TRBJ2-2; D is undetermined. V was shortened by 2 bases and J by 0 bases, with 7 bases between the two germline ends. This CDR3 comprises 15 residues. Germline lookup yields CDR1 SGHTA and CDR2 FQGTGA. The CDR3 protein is CASSLLGTNTGELFF. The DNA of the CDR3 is TGTGCCAGCAGCTTACTGGGAACGAACACCGGGGAGCTGTTTTTT.

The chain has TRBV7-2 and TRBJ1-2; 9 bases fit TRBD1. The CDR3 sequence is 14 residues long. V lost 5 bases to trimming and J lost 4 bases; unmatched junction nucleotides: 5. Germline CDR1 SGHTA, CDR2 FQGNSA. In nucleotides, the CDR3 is TGTGCCAGCAGCAAGGACAGGGGAGGCTATGGCTACACCTTC. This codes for CASSKDRGGYGYTF.

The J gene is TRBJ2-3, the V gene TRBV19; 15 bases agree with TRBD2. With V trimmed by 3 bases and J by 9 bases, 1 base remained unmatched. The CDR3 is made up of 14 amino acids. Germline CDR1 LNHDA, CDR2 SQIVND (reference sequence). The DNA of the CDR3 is TGTGCCAGTAGTATCGGGACTAGCGGGAGGACGCAGTATTTT. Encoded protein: CASSIGTSGRTQYF.

The CDR3: CASKAQGARTDTQYF. For the CDR3, the DNA is TGTGCCAGCAAGGCCCAGGGGGCGCGAACAGATACGCAGTATTTT. The J gene is TRBJ2-3, the V gene TRBV2; 8 positions agree with TRBD1. The CDR3 length is 15 residues. V trimming: 7 bases; J trimming: 3 bases; junction bases outside the gene matches: 9. CDR1 is SNHLY, CDR2 FYNNEI, per germline.

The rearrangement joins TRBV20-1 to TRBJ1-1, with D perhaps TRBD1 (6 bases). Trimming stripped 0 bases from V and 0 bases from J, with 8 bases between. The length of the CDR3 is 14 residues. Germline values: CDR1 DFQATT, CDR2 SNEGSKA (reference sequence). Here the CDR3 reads CSARDRGLNTEAFF. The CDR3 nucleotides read TGCAGTGCTAGAGACAGGGGCCTGAACACTGAAGCTTTCTTT.

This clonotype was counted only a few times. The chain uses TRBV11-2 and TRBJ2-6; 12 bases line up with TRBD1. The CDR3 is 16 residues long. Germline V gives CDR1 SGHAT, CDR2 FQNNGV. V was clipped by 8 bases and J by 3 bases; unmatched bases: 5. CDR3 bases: TGTGCCAGCGGGGGACAGGGGGCTCGTGGGGCCAACGTCCTGACTTTC. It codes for CASGGQGARGANVLTF.

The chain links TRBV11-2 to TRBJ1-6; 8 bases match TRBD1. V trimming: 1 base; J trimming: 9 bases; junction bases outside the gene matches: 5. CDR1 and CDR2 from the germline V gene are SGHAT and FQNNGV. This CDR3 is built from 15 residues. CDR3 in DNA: TGTGCCAGCAGCTTAGGTGACAGGGGAATTTCACCCCTCCACTTT. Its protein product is CASSLGDRGISPLHF.

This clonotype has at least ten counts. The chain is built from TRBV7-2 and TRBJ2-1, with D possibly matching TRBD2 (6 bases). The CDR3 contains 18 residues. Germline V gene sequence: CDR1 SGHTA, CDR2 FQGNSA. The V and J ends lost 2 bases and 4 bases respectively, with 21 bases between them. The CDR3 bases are TGTGCCAGCAGCTTATTAGGAAGGGGAGGTCATCCTTACAATGAGCAGTTCTTC. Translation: CASSLLGRGGHPYNEQFF.

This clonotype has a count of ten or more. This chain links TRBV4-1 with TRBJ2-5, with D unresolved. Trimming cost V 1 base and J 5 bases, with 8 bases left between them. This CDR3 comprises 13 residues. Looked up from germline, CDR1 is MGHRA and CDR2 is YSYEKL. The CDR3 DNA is TGCGCCAGCAGCCAAGGTCGTGGCGAGACCCAGTACTTC. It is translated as CASSQGRGETQYF.

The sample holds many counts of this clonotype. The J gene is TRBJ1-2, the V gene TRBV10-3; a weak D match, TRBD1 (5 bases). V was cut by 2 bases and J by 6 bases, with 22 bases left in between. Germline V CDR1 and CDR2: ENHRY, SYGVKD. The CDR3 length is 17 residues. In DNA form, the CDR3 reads TGTGCCATCAGTGAGGCCAACACGCCCGGGACGGAGGATGGCTACACCTTC. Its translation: CAISEANTPGTEDGYTF.

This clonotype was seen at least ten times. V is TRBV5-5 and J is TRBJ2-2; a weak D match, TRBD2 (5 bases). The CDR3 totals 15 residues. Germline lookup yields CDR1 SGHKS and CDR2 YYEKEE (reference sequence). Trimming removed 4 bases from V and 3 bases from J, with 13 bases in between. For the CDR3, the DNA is TGTGCCAGCAGCCCCCTCGAGAGGGACACCGGGGAGCTGTTTTTT. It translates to CASSPLERDTGELFF. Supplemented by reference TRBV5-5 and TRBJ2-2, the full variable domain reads DAGVTQSPTHLIKTRGQQVTLRCSPISGHKSVSWYQQVLGQGPQFIFQYYEKEERGRGNFPDRFSARQFPNYSSELNVNALLLGDSALYLCASSPLERDTGELFFGEGSRLTVL.

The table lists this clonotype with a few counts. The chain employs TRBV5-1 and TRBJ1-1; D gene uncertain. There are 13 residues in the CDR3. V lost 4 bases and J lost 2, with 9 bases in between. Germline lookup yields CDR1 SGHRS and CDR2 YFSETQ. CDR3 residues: CASSVGVNTEAFF. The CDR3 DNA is TGCGCCAGCAGCGTGGGAGTAAACACTGAAGCTTTCTTT.

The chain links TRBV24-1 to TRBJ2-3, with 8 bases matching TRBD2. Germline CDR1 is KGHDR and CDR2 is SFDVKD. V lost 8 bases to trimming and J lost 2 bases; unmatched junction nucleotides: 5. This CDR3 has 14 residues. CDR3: CATTAGGNTDTQYF. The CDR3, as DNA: TGTGCCACCACCGCGGGGGGCAACACAGATACGCAGTATTTT.

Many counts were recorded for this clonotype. CDR3 DNA: TGTGCCAGCAGCTCAGGACTATCCTTCTACAATGAGCAGTTCTTC. Translating it yields CASSSGLSFYNEQFF. The rearrangement links TRBV28 to TRBJ2-1; D might be TRBD2 (6 bases). Germline CDR1 is MDHEN and CDR2 is SYDVKM. Trimming shortened V by 6 bases and J by 3 bases, and 15 bases separated the two germline ends. The CDR3 has 15 residues.

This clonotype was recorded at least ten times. The CDR3 nucleotides are TGCGCCAGCAGCCCGGGGGCAGGGAAGAGCACCGGGGAGCTGTTTTTT. Its protein is CASSPGAGKSTGELFF. The rearrangement links TRBV5-1 to TRBJ2-2, with D perhaps given as TRBD1 or TRBD2 (6 bases each). The germline V gene encodes CDR1 SGHRS and CDR2 YFSETQ. Deletions cut 4 bases from V and 4 bases from J, with 17 bases between. This CDR3 is built from 16 residues.

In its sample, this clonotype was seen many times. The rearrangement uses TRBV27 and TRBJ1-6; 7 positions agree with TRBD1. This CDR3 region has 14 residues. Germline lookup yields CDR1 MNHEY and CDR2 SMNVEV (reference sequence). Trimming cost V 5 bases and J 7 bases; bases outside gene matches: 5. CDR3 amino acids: CASSRGQTNSPLHF. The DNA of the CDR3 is TGTGCCAGCAGTAGGGGACAGACCAATTCACCCCTCCACTTT.

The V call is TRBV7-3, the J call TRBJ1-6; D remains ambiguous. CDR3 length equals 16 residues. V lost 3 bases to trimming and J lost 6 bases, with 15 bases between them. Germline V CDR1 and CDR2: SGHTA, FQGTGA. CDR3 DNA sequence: TGTGCCAGCAGCTTCGGCCAGCGGCGGGGTAATTCACCCCTCCACTTT. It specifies CASSFGQRRGNSPLHF.

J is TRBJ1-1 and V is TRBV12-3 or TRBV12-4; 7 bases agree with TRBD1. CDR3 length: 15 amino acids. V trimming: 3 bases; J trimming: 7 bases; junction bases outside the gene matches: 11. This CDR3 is CASSLSYTGVYEAFF. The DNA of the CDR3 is TGTGCCAGCAGTTTGTCCTACACAGGGGTTTATGAAGCTTTCTTT.

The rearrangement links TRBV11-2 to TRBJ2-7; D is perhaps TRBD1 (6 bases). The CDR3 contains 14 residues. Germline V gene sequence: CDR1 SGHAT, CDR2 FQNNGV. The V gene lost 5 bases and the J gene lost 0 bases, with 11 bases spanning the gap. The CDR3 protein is CASSKDRSSYEQYF. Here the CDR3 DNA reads TGTGCCAGCAGCAAAGACAGGAGCTCCTACGAGCAGTACTTC.

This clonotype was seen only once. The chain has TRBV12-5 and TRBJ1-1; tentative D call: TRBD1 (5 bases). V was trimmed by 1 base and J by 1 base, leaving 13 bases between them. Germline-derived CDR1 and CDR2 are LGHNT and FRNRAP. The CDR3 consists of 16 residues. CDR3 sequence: CASGLATGRGNTEAFF. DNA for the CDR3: TGTGCTAGTGGTTTGGCCACAGGAAGAGGGAACACTGAAGCTTTCTTT.

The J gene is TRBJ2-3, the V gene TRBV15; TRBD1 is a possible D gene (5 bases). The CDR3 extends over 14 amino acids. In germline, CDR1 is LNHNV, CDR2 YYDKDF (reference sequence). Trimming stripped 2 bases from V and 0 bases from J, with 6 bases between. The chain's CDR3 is CATSRRQSTDTQYF. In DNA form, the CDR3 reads TGTGCCACCAGCAGAAGACAGAGCACAGATACGCAGTATTTT. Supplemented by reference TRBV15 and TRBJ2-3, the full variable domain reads DAMVIQNPRYQVTQFGKPVTLSCSQTLNHNVMYWYQQKSSQAPKLLFHYYDKDFNNEADTPDNFQSRRPNTSFCFLDIRSPGLGDTAMYLCATSRRQSTDTQYFGPGTRLTVL.

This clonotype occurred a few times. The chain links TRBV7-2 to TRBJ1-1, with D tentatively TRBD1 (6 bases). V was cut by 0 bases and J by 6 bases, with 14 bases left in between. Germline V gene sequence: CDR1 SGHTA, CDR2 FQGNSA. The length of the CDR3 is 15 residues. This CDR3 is CASSLAGAGGPEAFF. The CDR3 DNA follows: TGTGCCAGCAGCTTAGCGGGGGCAGGTGGGCCTGAAGCTTTCTTT. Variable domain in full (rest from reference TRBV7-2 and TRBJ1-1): GAGVSQSPSNKVTEKGKDVELRCDPISGHTALYWYRQSLGQGLEFLIYFQGNSAPDKSGLPSDRFSAERTGGSVSTLTIQRTQQEDSAVYLCASSLAGAGGPEAFFGQGTRLTVV.